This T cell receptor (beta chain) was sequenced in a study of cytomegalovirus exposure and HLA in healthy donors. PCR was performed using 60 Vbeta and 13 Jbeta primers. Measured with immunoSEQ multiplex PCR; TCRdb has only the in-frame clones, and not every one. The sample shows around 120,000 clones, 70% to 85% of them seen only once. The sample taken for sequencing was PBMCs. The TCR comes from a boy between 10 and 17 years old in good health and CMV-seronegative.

CDR3 nucleotides: TGTGCCAGCCGTACTCAGGGGCATGGAAACTATGGCTACACCTTC. Its protein product is CASRTQGHGNYGYTF. The chain links TRBV27 to TRBJ1-2, with D tentatively TRBD1 (6 bases). Per the germline V gene, CDR1 is MNHEY and CDR2 is SMNVEV (reference sequence). This CDR3 contains 15 residues. The V gene lost 8 bases and the J gene lost 2 bases, with 18 bases spanning the gap.